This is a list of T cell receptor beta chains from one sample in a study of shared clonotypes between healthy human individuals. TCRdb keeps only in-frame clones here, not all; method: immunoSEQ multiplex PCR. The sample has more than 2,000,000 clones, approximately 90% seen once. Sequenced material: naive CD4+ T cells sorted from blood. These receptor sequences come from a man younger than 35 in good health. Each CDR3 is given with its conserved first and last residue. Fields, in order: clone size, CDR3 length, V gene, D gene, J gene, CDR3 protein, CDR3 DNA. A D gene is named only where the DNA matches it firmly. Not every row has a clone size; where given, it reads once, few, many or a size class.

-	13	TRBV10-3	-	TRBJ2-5	CAISESDPETQYF	TGTGCCATCAGTGAGTCGGACCCGGAGACCCAGTACTTC
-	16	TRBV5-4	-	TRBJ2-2	CASRPPGPMDTGELFF	TGTGCCAGCAGGCCACCGGGACCGATGGACACCGGGGAGCTGTTTTTT
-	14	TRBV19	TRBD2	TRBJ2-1	CASSPRTSHDEQFF	TGTGCCAGTAGTCCTCGGACTAGTCACGATGAGCAGTTCTTC
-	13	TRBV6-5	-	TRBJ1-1	CAITQGFSTEAFF	TGTGCCATCACACAAGGTTTTAGTACTGAAGCTTTCTTT
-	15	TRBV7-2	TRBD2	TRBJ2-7	CASSTRAGADYEQYF	TGTGCCAGCAGCACCCGAGCGGGGGCGGACTACGAGCAGTACTTC
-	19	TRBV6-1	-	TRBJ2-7	CASSEPRPSGAGFVYEQYF	TGTGCCAGCAGTGAACCCCGCCCCTCAGGTGCCGGTTTTGTCTACGAGCAGTACTTC
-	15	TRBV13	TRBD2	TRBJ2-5	CASSTRDYQQETQYF	TGTGCCAGCAGCACTCGGGACTACCAACAAGAGACCCAGTACTTC
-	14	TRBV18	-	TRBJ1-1	CASSPGILNTEAFF	TGTGCCAGCTCACCGGGAATTCTGAACACTGAAGCTTTCTTT
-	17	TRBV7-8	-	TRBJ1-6	CASSLRPAGQGGSPLHF	TGTGCCAGCAGCTTACGCCCGGCCGGGCAGGGAGGATCACCCCTCCACTTT
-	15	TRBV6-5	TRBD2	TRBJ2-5	CASTSAGLVLKTQYF	TGTGCCAGCACTTCCGCAGGACTAGTTTTAAAGACCCAGTACTTC
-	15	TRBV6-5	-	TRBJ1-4	CASSYGSEPGRKLFF	TGTGCCAGCAGTTACGGGAGTGAGCCGGGTCGAAAACTGTTTTTT
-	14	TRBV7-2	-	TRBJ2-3	CASSLVSVTDTQYF	TGTGCCAGCAGCTTAGTCTCAGTCACAGATACGCAGTATTTT
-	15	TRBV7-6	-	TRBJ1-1	CASSIWEVERTEAFF	TGTGCCAGCAGCATCTGGGAGGTCGAACGCACTGAAGCTTTCTTT
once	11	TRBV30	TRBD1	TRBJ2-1	CAWTVRGPEFF	TGTGCCTGGACAGTGAGGGGGCCGGAGTTCTTC
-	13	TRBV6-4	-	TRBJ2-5	CASSGGPRETQYF	TGTGCCAGCAGTGGCGGGCCTCGAGAGACCCAGTACTTC
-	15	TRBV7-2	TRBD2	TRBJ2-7	CASSLDGRAVYEQYF	TGTGCCAGCAGCTTAGACGGGAGGGCCGTCTACGAGCAGTACTTC
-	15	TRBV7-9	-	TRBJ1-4	CASSLAGAWDEKLFF	TGTGCCAGCAGCTTAGCGGGGGCATGGGATGAAAAACTGTTTTTT
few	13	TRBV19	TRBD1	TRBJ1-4	CASTGQGAEKLFF	TGTGCCAGTACAGGACAGGGGGCAGAAAAACTGTTTTTT
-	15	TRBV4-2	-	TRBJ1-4	CASSQAGGANEKLFF	TGTGCCAGCAGCCAAGCCGGGGGAGCTAATGAAAAACTGTTTTTT
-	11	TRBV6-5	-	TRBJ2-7	CASSIGAEQYF	TGTGCCAGCAGTATCGGAGCAGAGCAGTACTTC
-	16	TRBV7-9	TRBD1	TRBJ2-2	CASSSWTGGGTGELFF	TGTGCCAGCAGCTCCTGGACAGGGGGAGGAACCGGGGAGCTGTTTTTT
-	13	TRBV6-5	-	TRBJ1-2	CASSRDGIYGYTF	TGTGCCAGCAGCCGGGACGGAATATATGGCTACACCTTC
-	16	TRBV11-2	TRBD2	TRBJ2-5	CASSPPGSGRGATQYF	TGTGCCAGCAGCCCCCCAGGGAGCGGGAGGGGCGCGACCCAGTACTTC
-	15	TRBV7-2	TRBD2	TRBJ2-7	CASSLALAGADEQYF	TGTGCCAGCAGCTTAGCGCTGGCGGGAGCTGACGAGCAGTACTTC
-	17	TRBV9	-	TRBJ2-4	CASTSLAGRLAKNIQYF	TGTGCCAGCACCTCCCTGGCGGGCCGGCTAGCCAAAAACATTCAGTACTTC
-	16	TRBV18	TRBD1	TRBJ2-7	CASSPGQGVFSYEQYF	TGTGCCAGCTCACCGGGACAGGGGGTCTTCTCCTACGAGCAGTACTTC
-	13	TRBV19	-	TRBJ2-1	CASSASSYNEQFF	TGTGCCAGTAGTGCGTCTAGCTACAATGAGCAGTTCTTC
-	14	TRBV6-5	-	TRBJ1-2	CASSSTTSNYGYTF	TGTGCCAGCAGCTCAACGACATCTAACTATGGCTACACCTTC
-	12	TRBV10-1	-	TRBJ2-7	CASSDPTSEQYF	TGCGCCAGCAGTGACCCTACGTCCGAGCAGTACTTC
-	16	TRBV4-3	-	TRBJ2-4	CASSQEDRPAKNIQYF	TGCGCCAGCAGCCAGGAGGACAGACCAGCCAAAAACATTCAGTACTTC
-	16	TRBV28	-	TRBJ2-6	CASSPTGISGANVLTF	TGTGCCAGCAGTCCAACAGGGATCTCTGGGGCCAACGTCCTGACTTTC
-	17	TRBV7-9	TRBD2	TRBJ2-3	CASSLGLREGRIDTQYF	TGTGCCAGCAGCTTAGGCTTACGGGAGGGCCGTATAGATACGCAGTATTTT
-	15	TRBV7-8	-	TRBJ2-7	CASSLRARTRPEQYF	TGTGCCAGCAGTCTAAGAGCCAGGACTCGCCCGGAGCAGTACTTC
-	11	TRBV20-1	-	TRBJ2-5	CSGQYQETQYF	TGCAGTGGACAGTACCAAGAGACCCAGTACTTC
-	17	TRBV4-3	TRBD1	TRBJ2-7	CASSQDPTGTAPAEQYF	TGCGCCAGCAGCCAAGATCCAACCGGGACAGCTCCCGCCGAGCAGTACTTC
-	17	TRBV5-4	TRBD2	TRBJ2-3	CASSTSSSGGAFSTQYF	TGTGCCAGCAGCACCTCCTCTAGCGGGGGGGCCTTTTCTACGCAGTATTTT
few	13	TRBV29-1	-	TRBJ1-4	CSVDQGYGEKLFF	TGCAGCGTTGATCAGGGGTACGGAGAAAAACTGTTTTTT
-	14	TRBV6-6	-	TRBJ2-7	CASSYSEGIYEQYF	TGTGCCAGCAGTTACTCGGAGGGTATCTACGAGCAGTACTTC
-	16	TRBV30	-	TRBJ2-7	CAWSPYPGREWSEQYF	TGTGCCTGGAGTCCCTACCCGGGTAGGGAGTGGAGCGAGCAGTACTTC
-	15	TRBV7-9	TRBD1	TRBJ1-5	CASSLGQGINQPQHF	TGTGCCAGCAGCTTAGGACAGGGGATCAATCAGCCCCAGCATTTT